Shown below are 20 T cell receptor beta chains from a single sample sequenced in a study of neurological immune-mediated disorders. TCRdb ran MiXCR on the 5' RACE reads and lists one entry per CDR3 protein. The sample contains about 82,000 distinct CDR3 sequences, 2.6% of which appear only once. The sample taken for sequencing was PBMCs. These receptors all stem from a woman aged 25 to 45 with multiple sclerosis.

This clonotype was detected many times. The genes are TRBV20-1 and TRBJ1-2; 9 nucleotides align to TRBD1. The CDR3 contains 16 residues. Germline CDR1 and CDR2: DFQATT and SNEGSKA (reference sequence). J was trimmed by 7 bases and V by 3 bases; bases with no gene match: 15. The CDR3 loop reads CSASLDRGPIGGGYTF. DNA of the CDR3: TGCAGTGCTAGCTTGGACAGGGGACCGATCGGGGGTGGCTACACCTTC.

This clonotype was picked up many times. V is TRBV12-3 or TRBV12-4 and J is TRBJ2-6; no definite D call. Trimming pared 3 bases from V and 2 bases from J, leaving 8 bases between. The CDR3 totals 15 residues. CDR3 in amino acids: CASSFEGTGANVLTF. The CDR3 DNA is TGTGCCAGCAGTTTTGAAGGGACTGGGGCCAACGTCCTGACTTTC.

In its sample, this clonotype was seen many times. The rearrangement uses TRBV21-1 and TRBJ2-2; the table gives TRBD1 as D, unverified against the DNA. TRBV21-1 is a pseudogene. The CDR3 spans 19 residues. CDR3 DNA sequence: TGTGCCAGCAGCAACCCCTTAGTCGTGTCCTCGGCGAGAACCGGGGAGCTGTTTTTT. It codes for CASSNPLVVSSARTGELFF.

This clonotype was seen many times. This rearrangement joins TRBV20-1 to TRBJ1-5; D ambiguous. CDR1 DFQATT and CDR2 SNEGSKA come from the germline V gene (reference sequence). The germline V and J ends were trimmed by 6 bases and 2 bases, with 11 bases remaining between them. The CDR3 sequence is 13 residues long. The chain's CDR3 is CSASESGNQPQHF. In nucleotides, the CDR3 is TGCAGTGCCTCAGAGAGTGGCAATCAGCCCCAGCATTTT.

This clonotype was counted at least ten times. The J gene is TRBJ1-2, the V gene TRBV7-2; unclear D gene. V was shortened by 2 bases and J by 2 bases, with 6 bases between the two germline ends. This CDR3 comprises 13 residues. Germline V gene data show CDR1 as SGHTA and CDR2 as FQGNSA. The CDR3 loop is CASSLMGNYGYTF. The DNA of the CDR3 is TGTGCCAGCAGCTTAATGGGAAACTATGGCTACACCTTC. The full variable domain, completed using reference TRBV7-2 and TRBJ1-2, is GAGVSQSPSNKVTEKGKDVELRCDPISGHTALYWYRQSLGQGLEFLIYFQGNSAPDKSGLPSDRFSAERTGGSVSTLTIQRTQQEDSAVYLCASSLMGNYGYTFGSGTRLTVV.

This clonotype was picked up many times. V usage is TRBV12-3 or TRBV12-4 and J usage is TRBJ1-5; TRBD1 aligns across 7 bases. The length of the CDR3 is 15 residues. The J segment lost 3 bases and the V segment lost 6 bases, leaving 8 bases of the junction unmatched. CDR3 sequence reads: CASSHRDSLNQPQHF. CDR3 in DNA: TGTGCCAGCAGCCATAGGGACAGTCTCAATCAGCCCCAGCATTTT.

This clonotype has ten or more counts. V is TRBV20-1 and J is TRBJ1-6; perhaps TRBD1 as D (6 bases). Trimming left V 4 bases short and J 4 bases short, with 20 bases between. Germline lookup yields CDR1 DFQATT and CDR2 SNEGSKA (reference sequence). There are 17 residues in the CDR3. CDR3 loop: CSATSLLAGQYNSPLHF. CDR3 in DNA: TGCAGTGCTACCTCCCTTTTAGCAGGACAGTATAATTCACCCCTCCACTTT.

This clonotype was recorded many times. The rearrangement links TRBV10-2 to TRBJ2-1, with a weak D call TRBD2 (5 bases). The CDR3 extends over 12 amino acids. Germline V gives CDR1 WSHSY, CDR2 SAAADI. Trimming took off 5 bases at V and 7 bases at J, with 9 bases between the two ends. The CDR3 here is CASSYRGNEQFF. The CDR3 DNA is TGCGCCAGCAGTTACAGAGGGAATGAGCAGTTCTTC.

In this sample, this clonotype turned up many times. J is TRBJ2-1 and V is TRBV6-5; 9 positions agree with TRBD1. The germline V gene has CDR1 MNHEY and CDR2 SVGAGI. There are 14 residues in the CDR3. The junction had 8 bases not matched to a gene; V was cut back by 7 bases and J by 7 bases. Here the CDR3 DNA reads TGTGCCAGCACTAGGACAGGGGAAGGGAATGAGCAGTTCTTC. Protein: CASTRTGEGNEQFF.

This clonotype has a count of ten or more. The chain has TRBV6-2 or TRBV6-3 and TRBJ2-1; D may be TRBD1 or TRBD2 (5 bases each). CDR1 and CDR2 (germline): MNHEY, SVGEGT. Trimming took 8 bases from V and 1 from J, leaving 12 bases between them. The CDR3 is 14 residues long. CDR3 protein: CASGTSRSYNEQFF. As DNA, the CDR3 is TGTGCCAGCGGGACGTCTCGTTCCTACAATGAGCAGTTCTTC.

Ten or more counts support this clonotype. V gene TRBV6-5 combines with J gene TRBJ2-1; D possibly corresponds to TRBD2 (6 bases). The length of the CDR3 is 15 residues. The germline V and J ends were trimmed by 6 bases and 0 bases, with 12 bases remaining between them. Germline-derived CDR1 and CDR2 are MNHEY and SVGAGI. CDR3 loop: CASSIAVSSYNEQFF. CDR3 nucleotide sequence: TGTGCCAGCAGCATAGCGGTCAGCTCCTACAATGAGCAGTTCTTC.

This clonotype was detected ten times or more. CDR3 residues: CASSRPRKRTETYEQYF. The DNA for the CDR3 is TGTGCCAGCAGTCGACCTAGAAAACGGACAGAAACCTACGAGCAGTACTTC. The chain couples TRBV2 to TRBJ2-7; D perhaps matches TRBD1 (6 bases). Trimming cost V 5 bases and J 2 bases, with 22 bases left between them. CDR3 size: 17 residues. In germline, CDR1 is SNHLY, CDR2 FYNNEI.

This clonotype has a count of ten or more. The V call is TRBV20-1, the J call TRBJ2-7; D uncertain. Between the trimmed V and J ends, which lost 6 bases and 6 bases, there was a span of 12 bases. Germline V gene lookup returns CDR1 DFQATT and CDR2 SNEGSKA (reference sequence). The CDR3 covers 11 residues. CDR3 region: CSARTEGEQYF. CDR3 DNA: TGCAGTGCGAGGACCGAAGGCGAGCAGTACTTC.

In its sample, this clonotype was seen many times. This chain links TRBV7-8 with TRBJ2-7, with D tentatively TRBD2 (6 bases). The CDR3 spans 14 residues. Germline V gene lookup returns CDR1 SGHVS and CDR2 FQNEAQ. The V end lost 5 bases, the J end lost 3 bases, and 14 bases lay between the germline ends. The CDR3, as DNA: TGTGCCAGCAGCAAGACTACTAGCATCTACGAGCAGTACTTC. Amino acids: CASSKTTSIYEQYF.

This clonotype was seen ten or more times. J is TRBJ2-3 and V is TRBV5-1; TRBD2 aligns across 13 bases. Per the germline V gene, CDR1 is SGHRS and CDR2 is YFSETQ. The CDR3 has 17 residues. V shed 3 bases, J shed 4 bases, and the junction held 8 bases outside the gene matches. As DNA, the CDR3 is TGCGCCAGCAGCTCGGGACTAGCGGGATTGTCAGCAGATACGCAGTATTTT. It codes for CASSSGLAGLSADTQYF.

The table lists this clonotype with many counts. One end of the junction fails to match germline, which may point to a read error. The chain is built from TRBV5-1 and TRBJ2-2; D unclear. The CDR3 totals 15 residues. Looked up from germline, CDR1 is SGHRS and CDR2 is YFSETQ. The CDR3: CASSLAAEGTGELFF. The CDR3 DNA follows: TGCGCCAGCAGTTTGGCGGCCGAAGGGACCGGGGAGCTGTTTTTT.

This clonotype was seen many times. The chain links TRBV5-1 to TRBJ1-2; D is unclear. Trimming shortened V by 3 bases and J by 7 bases, and 10 bases separated the two germline ends. CDR1 is SGHRS and CDR2 is YFSETQ in the germline V gene. The length of the CDR3 is 12 residues. Written as DNA, the CDR3 is TGCGCCAGCAGCTCCCGGTTGGGTGGCTACACCTTC. It codes for CASSSRLGGYTF.

This clonotype was seen at least ten times. V usage is TRBV20-1 and J usage is TRBJ1-5; D is perhaps TRBD1 (6 bases). The length of the CDR3 is 14 residues. Trimming removed 0 bases at V and 4 bases at J, with 10 bases between. Per germline, CDR1 DFQATT and CDR2 SNEGSKA (reference sequence). In DNA form, the CDR3 reads TGCAGTGCTAGAGATAAAGGGGGGAATCAGCCCCAGCATTTT. It yields the protein CSARDKGGNQPQHF.

This clonotype was seen repeatedly, ten times or more. The J gene is TRBJ1-5, the V gene TRBV6-5; D not resolved. Germline assignment: CDR1 MNHEY and CDR2 SVGAGI. The length of the CDR3 is 10 residues. V gave up 11 bases and J gave up 4 bases, with 6 bases separating them. The CDR3 sequence: CAGGNQPQHF. Written as DNA, the CDR3 is TGTGCCGGCGGAAATCAGCCCCAGCATTTT.

At least ten counts were recorded for this clonotype. The chain links TRBV3-1 to TRBJ2-2, with a weak D call TRBD2 (6 bases). CDR3 length: 18 amino acids. Trimming pared 0 bases from V and 2 bases from J, leaving 16 bases between. Germline CDR1 and CDR2: LGHDT and YNNKEL (reference sequence). The CDR3 sequence: CASSQDPRGSGNTGELFF. The CDR3 DNA reads TGTGCCAGCAGCCAAGATCCGCGCGGTAGCGGAAACACCGGGGAGCTGTTTTTT.